A selection of T cell receptor beta chains follows, all from one sample in a study of Graves' ophthalmopathy and Graves' hyperthyroidism. Each CDR3 protein is one row after TCRdb ran MiXCR on the multiplex PCR reads. The table includes tens of thousands of distinct CDR3 sequences, 45% to 60% detected once. The sequenced sample consisted of peripheral blood. All receptors derive from an adult woman with stable Graves' hyperthyroidism. The CDR3 runs from the conserved cysteine through the conserved F or W. Fields, in order: D gene, J gene, clone size, V gene, CDR3 protein, CDR3 DNA. A D gene is named only where the DNA matches it firmly. Rows may omit the clone size; those that give it use once, few, many or a size class.

d_gene: TRBD2
j_gene: TRBJ2-1
abundance: medium-sized
v_gene: TRBV24-1
CDR3aa: CATSDRGDSYNEQFF
CDR3nt: TGTGCCACCAGTGATCGGGGGGACTCCTACAATGAGCAGTTCTTC

d_gene: .
j_gene: TRBJ2-1
abundance: .
v_gene: TRBV9
CDR3aa: CASSVGSNDNEQFF
CDR3nt: TGTGCCAGCAGCGTAGGGAGCAACGACAATGAGCAGTTCTTC

d_gene: .
j_gene: TRBJ2-7
abundance: many
v_gene: TRBV11-3
CDR3aa: CASSSLNSYEQYF
CDR3nt: TGTGCCAGCAGCTCCCTTAACTCCTACGAGCAGTACTTC

d_gene: .
j_gene: TRBJ2-1
abundance: few
v_gene: TRBV20-1
CDR3aa: CSASGKNSYNEQFF
CDR3nt: TGCAGTGCTAGCGGCAAAAACTCCTACAATGAGCAGTTCTTC

d_gene: TRBD2
j_gene: TRBJ2-7
abundance: .
v_gene: TRBV7-2
CDR3aa: CASSGTSGSCEQYF
CDR3nt: TGTGCCAGCAGCGGGACTAGCGGGAGTTGTGAGCAGTACTTC

d_gene: TRBD1
j_gene: TRBJ2-7
abundance: .
v_gene: TRBV27
CDR3aa: CASSQRTGGSYEQYF
CDR3nt: TGTGCCAGCAGTCAGAGAACAGGGGGCTCCTACGAGCAGTACTTC

d_gene: TRBD1
j_gene: TRBJ2-7
abundance: many
v_gene: TRBV28
CDR3aa: CASSVPGQAVSSYEQYF
CDR3nt: TGTGCCAGCAGTGTACCCGGACAGGCCGTTAGCTCCTACGAGCAGTACTTC

d_gene: TRBD1
j_gene: TRBJ1-1
abundance: .
v_gene: TRBV6-4
CDR3aa: CASQKGAEAFF
CDR3nt: TGTGCCTCCCAGAAGGGGGCGGAAGCTTTCTTT

d_gene: TRBD1
j_gene: TRBJ2-7
abundance: many
v_gene: TRBV28
CDR3aa: CASSPGQGGYEQYF
CDR3nt: TGTGCCAGCAGTCCGGGACAGGGGGGGTACGAGCAGTACTTC

d_gene: .
j_gene: TRBJ2-2
abundance: many
v_gene: TRBV28
CDR3aa: CASSFPETLKNTGELFF
CDR3nt: TGTGCCAGCAGTTTCCCTGAGACACTAAAAAACACCGGGGAGCTGTTTTTT

d_gene: .
j_gene: TRBJ2-1
abundance: medium-sized
v_gene: TRBV20-1
CDR3aa: CSALTPKAYNEQFF
CDR3nt: TGCAGTGCACTTACTCCTAAGGCATACAATGAGCAGTTCTTC

d_gene: TRBD2
j_gene: TRBJ2-1
abundance: once
v_gene: TRBV7-3
CDR3aa: CASRRRTSGRMAQFF
CDR3nt: TGTGCCAGCAGGCGGCGGACTAGCGGGAGGATGGCGCAGTTCTTC

d_gene: .
j_gene: TRBJ1-5
abundance: many
v_gene: TRBV28
CDR3aa: CASSPDTSFLYSNQPQHF
CDR3nt: TGTGCCAGCAGTCCGGACACCTCGTTTCTTTATAGCAATCAGCCCCAGCATTTT

d_gene: .
j_gene: TRBJ2-3
abundance: many
v_gene: TRBV7-9
CDR3aa: CASSEVRGRVDTQYF
CDR3nt: TGTGCCAGCAGCGAGGTACGGGGGCGAGTAGATACGCAGTATTTT

d_gene: TRBD2
j_gene: TRBJ2-7
abundance: medium-sized
v_gene: TRBV19
CDR3aa: CATSEAGGGYEQYF
CDR3nt: TGTGCCACCTCGGAGGCGGGAGGGGGATACGAGCAGTACTTC

d_gene: .
j_gene: TRBJ2-3
abundance: once
v_gene: TRBV6-1
CDR3aa: CASGLGKRYTDTQYF
CDR3nt: TGTGCCAGCGGGTTGGGGAAGCGGTACACAGATACGCAGTATTTT